The rows below give T cell receptor beta chains drawn from one sample of a study of blood T cell repertoires in COVID-19. Assay: immunoSEQ multiplex PCR; the TCRdb copy retains only in-frame clones and omits some. The table records 310,000 or so clones, approximately 90% of them present only once. Sequencing input: peripheral blood. The receptors come from a woman aged 25 to 39 with COVID-19, enrolled during active disease. CDR3s include the opening cysteine and the closing phenylalanine or tryptophan. A D gene is named only where the DNA matches it firmly. Clone size is stated in some rows and not others, as once, few, many or a class when expanded.

CDR3 length: 15
D gene: TRBD1
J gene: TRBJ1-6
V gene: TRBV5-5
clone size: few
CDR3 protein: CASSSWTGENSPLHF
CDR3 DNA: TGTGCCAGCAGCAGCTGGACAGGGGAAAATTCACCCCTCCACTTT

CDR3 length: 17
D gene: TRBD2
J gene: TRBJ2-1
V gene: TRBV3-1/TRBV3-2
clone size: NA
CDR3 protein: CASSRGTSGLSYNEQFF
CDR3 DNA: TGTGCCAGCAGCCGTGGGACTAGCGGCCTCTCCTACAATGAGCAGTTCTTC

CDR3 length: 13
D gene: NA
J gene: TRBJ1-5
V gene: TRBV28
clone size: NA
CDR3 protein: CASSWGTYQPQHF
CDR3 DNA: TGTGCCAGCAGTTGGGGGACTTATCAGCCCCAGCATTTT

CDR3 length: 13
D gene: TRBD1
J gene: TRBJ1-2
V gene: TRBV12-3/TRBV12-4
clone size: once
CDR3 protein: CASSRTGADGYTF
CDR3 DNA: TGTGCCAGCAGTCGGACAGGGGCGGATGGCTACACCTTC

CDR3 length: 17
D gene: TRBD1
J gene: TRBJ2-1
V gene: TRBV11-2
clone size: NA
CDR3 protein: CASTSGQGFTSYNEQFF
CDR3 DNA: TGTGCCAGCACCTCCGGACAGGGCTTTACCTCCTACAATGAGCAGTTCTTC

CDR3 length: 19
D gene: TRBD2
J gene: TRBJ2-5
V gene: TRBV3-1/TRBV3-2
clone size: NA
CDR3 protein: CASSQERPSGGLFQETQYF
CDR3 DNA: TGTGCCAGCAGCCAAGAAAGGCCTAGCGGGGGCCTATTCCAAGAGACCCAGTACTTC

CDR3 length: 15
D gene: NA
J gene: TRBJ2-1
V gene: TRBV6-5
clone size: NA
CDR3 protein: CASSYSTNSNNEQFF
CDR3 DNA: TGTGCCAGCAGTTACTCGACGAACAGCAACAATGAGCAGTTCTTC

CDR3 length: 16
D gene: TRBD2
J gene: TRBJ2-7
V gene: TRBV4-1
clone size: NA
CDR3 protein: CASSQDSAGSSYEQYF
CDR3 DNA: TGCGCCAGCAGCCAAGACTCAGCGGGAAGCTCCTACGAGCAGTACTTC

CDR3 length: 14
D gene: NA
J gene: TRBJ1-6
V gene: TRBV11-3
clone size: NA
CDR3 protein: CASSAGQNNSPLHF
CDR3 DNA: TGTGCCAGCAGCGCCGGACAGAATAATTCACCCCTCCACTTT

CDR3 length: 15
D gene: TRBD1
J gene: TRBJ1-1
V gene: TRBV7-8
clone size: NA
CDR3 protein: CASSLGTGKNTEAFF
CDR3 DNA: TGTGCCAGCAGCTTAGGGACAGGGAAGAACACTGAAGCTTTCTTT

CDR3 length: 17
D gene: TRBD1
J gene: TRBJ2-2
V gene: TRBV28
clone size: NA
CDR3 protein: CASRMPGQGRNTGELFF
CDR3 DNA: TGTGCCAGCAGAATGCCGGGACAGGGGCGAAACACCGGGGAGCTGTTTTTT

CDR3 length: 14
D gene: TRBD2
J gene: TRBJ2-1
V gene: TRBV7-9
clone size: NA
CDR3 protein: CASSLGLAVHEQFF
CDR3 DNA: TGTGCCAGCAGCTTAGGACTAGCGGTACATGAGCAGTTCTTC

CDR3 length: 17
D gene: TRBD1
J gene: TRBJ1-2
V gene: TRBV5-1
clone size: NA
CDR3 protein: CASSPLRWDRTDYGYTF
CDR3 DNA: TGCGCCAGCAGCCCCCTCCGCTGGGACAGGACTGACTATGGCTACACCTTC

CDR3 length: 18
D gene: TRBD2
J gene: TRBJ2-3
V gene: TRBV7-3
clone size: NA
CDR3 protein: CASSLNHRSGLDTDTQYF
CDR3 DNA: TGTGCCAGCAGCTTAAATCATCGGTCGGGACTAGACACAGATACGCAGTATTTT

CDR3 length: 14
D gene: NA
J gene: TRBJ1-1
V gene: TRBV2
clone size: NA
CDR3 protein: CASNGRELITEAFF
CDR3 DNA: TGTGCCAGCAATGGAAGGGAGTTAATTACTGAAGCTTTCTTT

CDR3 length: 15
D gene: TRBD1
J gene: TRBJ1-5
V gene: TRBV6-6
clone size: once
CDR3 protein: CASSYQGQPNQPQHF
CDR3 DNA: TGTGCCAGCAGTTACCAGGGACAGCCCAATCAGCCCCAGCATTTT

CDR3 length: 13
D gene: NA
J gene: TRBJ1-5
V gene: TRBV2
clone size: NA
CDR3 protein: CASIGTADQPQHF
CDR3 DNA: TGTGCCAGCATTGGCACCGCCGATCAGCCCCAGCATTTT

CDR3 length: 13
D gene: TRBD1
J gene: TRBJ2-7
V gene: TRBV6-5
clone size: NA
CDR3 protein: CASSPGTGSEQYF
CDR3 DNA: TGTGCCAGCAGTCCCGGGACAGGGTCCGAGCAGTACTTC

CDR3 length: 14
D gene: NA
J gene: TRBJ2-1
V gene: TRBV7-9
clone size: NA
CDR3 protein: CASSQSRENNEQFF
CDR3 DNA: TGTGCCAGCAGTCAGTCCCGGGAGAACAATGAGCAGTTCTTC

CDR3 length: 14
D gene: TRBD1
J gene: TRBJ1-3
V gene: TRBV5-1
clone size: once
CDR3 protein: CASSWDRAGNTIYF
CDR3 DNA: TGCGCCAGCAGCTGGGACAGGGCTGGAAACACCATATATTTT

CDR3 length: 15
D gene: TRBD2
J gene: TRBJ2-4
V gene: TRBV28
clone size: NA
CDR3 protein: CASSRNGGVGNIQYF
CDR3 DNA: TGTGCCAGCAGCCGAAATGGGGGGGTGGGTAACATTCAGTACTTC

CDR3 length: 13
D gene: TRBD1
J gene: TRBJ2-2
V gene: TRBV6-6
clone size: NA
CDR3 protein: CASTQTGSGELFF
CDR3 DNA: TGTGCCAGCACCCAGACAGGGTCCGGGGAGCTGTTTTTT

CDR3 length: 15
D gene: TRBD2
J gene: TRBJ2-1
V gene: TRBV10-3
clone size: NA
CDR3 protein: CAISVAGGDYNEQFF
CDR3 DNA: TGTGCCATCAGTGTGGCGGGGGGGGACTACAATGAGCAGTTCTTC

CDR3 length: 15
D gene: NA
J gene: TRBJ1-1
V gene: TRBV14
clone size: NA
CDR3 protein: CASSQDWPLNTEAFF
CDR3 DNA: TGTGCCAGCAGCCAAGATTGGCCCTTGAACACTGAAGCTTTCTTT

CDR3 length: 16
D gene: TRBD1
J gene: TRBJ1-5
V gene: TRBV19
clone size: NA
CDR3 protein: CASTKGGQGNNQPQHF
CDR3 DNA: TGTGCCAGTACTAAAGGGGGACAGGGAAACAATCAGCCCCAGCATTTT

CDR3 length: 19
D gene: TRBD2
J gene: TRBJ2-7
V gene: TRBV10-2
clone size: NA
CDR3 protein: CATITKPGLAGVWSHEQYF
CDR3 DNA: TGCGCCACCATTACGAAACCGGGACTAGCGGGAGTTTGGAGCCACGAGCAGTACTTC

CDR3 length: 15
D gene: NA
J gene: TRBJ2-7
V gene: TRBV27
clone size: NA
CDR3 protein: CASSLSQVDDYEQYF
CDR3 DNA: TGTGCCAGCAGTTTATCTCAGGTCGACGATTACGAGCAGTACTTC

CDR3 length: 12
D gene: NA
J gene: TRBJ1-2
V gene: TRBV14
clone size: NA
CDR3 protein: CASSQAGFGYTF
CDR3 DNA: TGTGCCAGCAGCCAAGCAGGGTTCGGCTACACCTTC

CDR3 length: 12
D gene: NA
J gene: TRBJ2-1
V gene: TRBV6-4
clone size: NA
CDR3 protein: CASSRGDNEQFF
CDR3 DNA: TGTGCCAGCAGTAGAGGAGACAATGAGCAGTTCTTC

CDR3 length: 14
D gene: NA
J gene: TRBJ1-3
V gene: TRBV30
clone size: NA
CDR3 protein: CAWTEGDLGNTIYF
CDR3 DNA: TGTGCCTGGACCGAGGGGGACCTTGGAAACACCATATATTTT

CDR3 length: 14
D gene: TRBD1
J gene: TRBJ2-5
V gene: TRBV7-2
clone size: NA
CDR3 protein: CASSFSGTEETQYF
CDR3 DNA: TGTGCCAGCAGCTTCTCCGGGACAGAAGAGACCCAGTACTTC

CDR3 length: 11
D gene: NA
J gene: TRBJ2-1
V gene: TRBV2
clone size: NA
CDR3 protein: CASTPTGEQFF
CDR3 DNA: TGTGCCAGCACCCCAACTGGTGAGCAGTTCTTC

CDR3 length: 14
D gene: TRBD1
J gene: TRBJ2-1
V gene: TRBV10-3
clone size: NA
CDR3 protein: CAIRGQGAGNEQFF
CDR3 DNA: TGTGCCATCAGAGGACAGGGGGCCGGAAATGAGCAGTTCTTC

CDR3 length: 18
D gene: TRBD2
J gene: TRBJ2-2
V gene: TRBV6-6
clone size: NA
CDR3 protein: CASSPRTSGLLNTGELFF
CDR3 DNA: TGTGCCAGCAGTCCTCGGACTAGCGGATTATTGAACACCGGGGAGCTGTTTTTT

CDR3 length: 14
D gene: TRBD1
J gene: TRBJ1-4
V gene: TRBV7-2
clone size: NA
CDR3 protein: CASSRDRANEKLFF
CDR3 DNA: TGTGCCAGCAGCCGGGACAGAGCTAATGAAAAACTGTTTTTT

CDR3 length: 15
D gene: NA
J gene: TRBJ2-3
V gene: TRBV11-2
clone size: NA
CDR3 protein: CASSLTFTGHDTQYF
CDR3 DNA: TGTGCCAGCAGCTTAACGTTCACAGGGCATGATACGCAGTATTTT

CDR3 length: 14
D gene: NA
J gene: TRBJ2-2
V gene: TRBV7-8
clone size: NA
CDR3 protein: CASSPNWNTGELFF
CDR3 DNA: TGTGCCAGCAGCCCTAATTGGAACACCGGGGAGCTGTTTTTT

CDR3 length: 16
D gene: NA
J gene: TRBJ2-1
V gene: TRBV18
clone size: NA
CDR3 protein: CASSPPESSSYNEQFF
CDR3 DNA: TGTGCCAGCTCACCACCGGAGTCGAGCTCCTACAATGAGCAGTTCTTC

CDR3 length: 18
D gene: TRBD1
J gene: TRBJ1-6
V gene: TRBV5-4
clone size: NA
CDR3 protein: CASSLVGQRSSYNSPLHF
CDR3 DNA: TGTGCCAGCAGCTTGGTGGGACAGCGGAGCTCCTATAATTCACCCCTCCACTTT

CDR3 length: 17
D gene: TRBD2
J gene: TRBJ2-7
V gene: TRBV28
clone size: NA
CDR3 protein: CASSLALGASGRNEQYF
CDR3 DNA: TGTGCCAGCAGTTTGGCCCTAGGGGCTAGCGGGAGAAACGAGCAGTACTTC

CDR3 length: 14
D gene: TRBD1
J gene: TRBJ2-2
V gene: TRBV24-1
clone size: NA
CDR3 protein: CATSEPGGHGELFF
CDR3 DNA: TGTGCCACCAGTGAGCCAGGGGGTCACGGGGAGCTGTTTTTT

CDR3 length: 13
D gene: NA
J gene: TRBJ1-5
V gene: TRBV7-2
clone size: NA
CDR3 protein: CASSWGQYQPQHF
CDR3 DNA: TGTGCCAGCAGCTGGGGCCAATATCAGCCCCAGCATTTT

CDR3 length: 15
D gene: NA
J gene: TRBJ1-4
V gene: TRBV5-1
clone size: NA
CDR3 protein: CASSLGPATNEKLFF
CDR3 DNA: TGCGCCAGCAGCTTGGGGCCAGCAACTAATGAAAAACTGTTTTTT

CDR3 length: 15
D gene: NA
J gene: TRBJ2-3
V gene: TRBV24-1
clone size: NA
CDR3 protein: CATSGGGQDTDTQYF
CDR3 DNA: TGTGCCACCAGTGGGGGGGGACAAGACACAGATACGCAGTATTTT

CDR3 length: 15
D gene: TRBD1
J gene: TRBJ1-2
V gene: TRBV9
clone size: NA
CDR3 protein: CASSPRDRGPYGYTF
CDR3 DNA: TGTGCCAGCAGCCCGCGGGACAGGGGGCCCTATGGCTACACCTTC

CDR3 length: 14
D gene: TRBD1
J gene: TRBJ1-2
V gene: TRBV28
clone size: NA
CDR3 protein: CASSLRQGLYGYTF
CDR3 DNA: TGTGCCAGCAGTTTACGACAGGGTCTCTATGGCTACACCTTC

CDR3 length: 13
D gene: NA
J gene: TRBJ2-5
V gene: TRBV19
clone size: NA
CDR3 protein: CASSVYPRETQYF
CDR3 DNA: TGTGCCAGTAGTGTCTACCCCCGGGAGACCCAGTACTTC

CDR3 length: 17
D gene: TRBD1
J gene: TRBJ1-2
V gene: TRBV5-1
clone size: NA
CDR3 protein: CASSLAQGAFRNYGYTF
CDR3 DNA: TGCGCCAGCAGCTTGGCGCAGGGGGCTTTTCGAAACTATGGCTACACCTTC

CDR3 length: 14
D gene: NA
J gene: TRBJ1-1
V gene: TRBV5-1
clone size: NA
CDR3 protein: CASSLARTSTEAFF
CDR3 DNA: TGCGCCAGCAGCTTGGCCCGGACATCCACTGAAGCTTTCTTT

CDR3 length: 17
D gene: NA
J gene: TRBJ1-2
V gene: TRBV4-2
clone size: NA
CDR3 protein: CASSRTLEEQGVHGYTF
CDR3 DNA: TGTGCCAGCAGCCGGACCCTCGAAGAACAGGGTGTGCACGGCTACACCTTC

CDR3 length: 14
D gene: TRBD2
J gene: TRBJ2-7
V gene: TRBV19
clone size: NA
CDR3 protein: CASSIREAGYEQYF
CDR3 DNA: TGTGCCAGTAGTATTCGGGAGGCTGGCTACGAGCAGTACTTC